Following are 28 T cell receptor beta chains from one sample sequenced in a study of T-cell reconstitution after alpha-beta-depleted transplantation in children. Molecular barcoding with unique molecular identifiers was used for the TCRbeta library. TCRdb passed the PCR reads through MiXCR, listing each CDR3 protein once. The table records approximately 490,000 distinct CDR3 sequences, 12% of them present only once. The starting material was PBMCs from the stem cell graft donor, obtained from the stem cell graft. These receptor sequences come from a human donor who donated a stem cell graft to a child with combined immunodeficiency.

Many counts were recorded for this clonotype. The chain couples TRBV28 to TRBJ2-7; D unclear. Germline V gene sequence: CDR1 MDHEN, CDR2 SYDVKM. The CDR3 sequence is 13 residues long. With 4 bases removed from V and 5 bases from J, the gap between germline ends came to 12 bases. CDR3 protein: CASSSTRRNEQYF. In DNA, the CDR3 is TGTGCCAGCAGTTCCACGAGGCGAAACGAGCAGTACTTC.

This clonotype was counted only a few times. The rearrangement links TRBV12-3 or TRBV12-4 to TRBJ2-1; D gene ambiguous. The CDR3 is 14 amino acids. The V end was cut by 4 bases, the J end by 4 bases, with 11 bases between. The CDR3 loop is CASSSLLPYNEQFF. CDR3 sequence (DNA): TGTGCCAGCAGTTCCCTTCTGCCTTACAATGAGCAGTTCTTC.

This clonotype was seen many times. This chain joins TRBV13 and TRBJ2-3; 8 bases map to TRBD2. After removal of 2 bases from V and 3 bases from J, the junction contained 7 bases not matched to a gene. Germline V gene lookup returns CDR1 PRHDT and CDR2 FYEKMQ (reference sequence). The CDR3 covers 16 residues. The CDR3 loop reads CASSLYPPGGTDTQYF. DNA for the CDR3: TGTGCCAGCAGCTTATACCCACCGGGGGGGACAGATACGCAGTATTTT. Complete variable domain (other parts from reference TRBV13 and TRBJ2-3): AAGVIQSPRHLIKEKRETATLKCYPIPRHDTVYWYQQGPGQDPQFLISFYEKMQSDKGSIPDRFSAQQFSDYHSELNMSSLELGDSALYFCASSLYPPGGTDTQYFGPGTRLTVL.

The CDR3 loop is CSARDQGFIYNSPLHF. The CDR3 DNA reads as TGCAGTGCTAGAGATCAGGGGTTTATCTATAATTCACCCCTCCACTTT. The V call is TRBV20-1, the J call TRBJ1-6, with D possibly being TRBD1 (6 bases). This CDR3 has 16 residues. V was clipped by 0 bases and J by 3 bases, with 12 bases between them. Germline V gene lookup returns CDR1 DFQATT and CDR2 SNEGSKA (reference sequence).

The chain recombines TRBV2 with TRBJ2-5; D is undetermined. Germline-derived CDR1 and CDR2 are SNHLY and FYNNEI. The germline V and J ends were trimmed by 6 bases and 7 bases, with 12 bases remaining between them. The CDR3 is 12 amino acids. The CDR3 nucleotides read TGTGCCAGCAGGGCCCTTGAATGGACCCAGTACTTC. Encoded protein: CASRALEWTQYF.

CDR3 sequence: CATSKSPGLAKEQFF. The CDR3 region has the DNA TGTGCCACCAGCAAATCACCGGGACTAGCGAAGGAGCAGTTCTTC. The chain is built from TRBV15 and TRBJ2-1, with 10 bases aligning to TRBD2. The trim removed 4 bases at V and 10 bases at J, leaving 10 bases unmatched. The CDR3 sequence is 15 residues long. Looked up from germline, CDR1 is LNHNV and CDR2 is YYDKDF (reference sequence).

The CDR3 protein is CASSFGALAGAYF. CDR3 nucleotides: TGTGCCAGCAGCTTCGGGGCTTTGGCAGGGGCATACTTC. The chain employs TRBV7-8 and TRBJ2-5, with TRBD1 as a possible D gene (6 bases). CDR1 is SGHVS, CDR2 FQNEAQ, per germline. The CDR3 spans 13 residues. Trimming cost V 3 bases and J 14 bases, with 19 bases left between them.

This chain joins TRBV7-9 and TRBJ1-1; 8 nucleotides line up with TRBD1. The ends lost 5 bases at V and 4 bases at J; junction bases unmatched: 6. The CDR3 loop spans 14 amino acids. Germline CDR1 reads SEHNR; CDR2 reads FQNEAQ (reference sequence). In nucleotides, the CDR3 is TGTGCCAGCAGCCCCCGACAGGGGACCACTGAAGCTTTCTTT. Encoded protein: CASSPRQGTTEAFF.

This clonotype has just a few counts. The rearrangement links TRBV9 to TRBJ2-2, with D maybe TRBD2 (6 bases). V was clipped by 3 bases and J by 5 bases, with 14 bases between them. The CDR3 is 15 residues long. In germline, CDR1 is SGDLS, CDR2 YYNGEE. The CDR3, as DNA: TGTGCCAGCAGCGGGAGGGGCGCCGGGACCGGGGAGCTGTTTTTT. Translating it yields CASSGRGAGTGELFF.

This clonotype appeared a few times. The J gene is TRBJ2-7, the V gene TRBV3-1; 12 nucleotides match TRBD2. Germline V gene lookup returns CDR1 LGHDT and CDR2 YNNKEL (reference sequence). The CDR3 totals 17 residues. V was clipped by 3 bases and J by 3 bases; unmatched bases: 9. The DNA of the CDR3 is TGTGCCAGCAGCCAGGGGGTCGGACTAGCGGGGAGCTACGAGCAGTACTTC. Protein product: CASSQGVGLAGSYEQYF.

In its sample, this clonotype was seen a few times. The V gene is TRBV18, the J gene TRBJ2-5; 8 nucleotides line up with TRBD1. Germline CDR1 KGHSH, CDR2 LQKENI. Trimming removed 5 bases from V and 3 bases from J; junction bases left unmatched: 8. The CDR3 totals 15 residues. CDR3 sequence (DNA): TGTGCCAGCTCAACCGGACAGGGCGGAGAAGAGACCCAGTACTTC. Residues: CASSTGQGGEETQYF. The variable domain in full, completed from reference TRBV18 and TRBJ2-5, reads NAGVMQNPRHLVRRRGQEARLRCSPMKGHSHVYWYRQLPEEGLKFMVYLQKENIIDESGMPKERFSAEFPKEGPSILRIQQVVRGDSAAYFCASSTGQGGEETQYFGPGTRLLVL.

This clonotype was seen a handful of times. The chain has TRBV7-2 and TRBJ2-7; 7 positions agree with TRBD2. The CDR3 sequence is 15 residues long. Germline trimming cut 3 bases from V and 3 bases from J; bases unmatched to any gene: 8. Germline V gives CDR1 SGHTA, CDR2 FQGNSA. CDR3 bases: TGTGCCAGCAGCTTCAGACTAGCCAAGATCTACGAGCAGTACTTC. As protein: CASSFRLAKIYEQYF.

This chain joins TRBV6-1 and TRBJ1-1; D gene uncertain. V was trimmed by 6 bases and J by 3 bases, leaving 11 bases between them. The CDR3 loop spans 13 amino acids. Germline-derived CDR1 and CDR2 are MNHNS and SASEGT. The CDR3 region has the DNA TGTGCCAGCAGCACACAACGGGACACTGAAGCTTTCTTT. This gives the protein CASSTQRDTEAFF.

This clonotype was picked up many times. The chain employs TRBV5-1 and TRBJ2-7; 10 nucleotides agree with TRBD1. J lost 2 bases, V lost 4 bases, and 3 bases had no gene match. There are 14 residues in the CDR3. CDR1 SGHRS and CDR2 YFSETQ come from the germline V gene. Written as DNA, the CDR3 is TGCGCCAGCAGCGATGGACAGGGGGCCTACGAGCAGTACTTC. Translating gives CASSDGQGAYEQYF.

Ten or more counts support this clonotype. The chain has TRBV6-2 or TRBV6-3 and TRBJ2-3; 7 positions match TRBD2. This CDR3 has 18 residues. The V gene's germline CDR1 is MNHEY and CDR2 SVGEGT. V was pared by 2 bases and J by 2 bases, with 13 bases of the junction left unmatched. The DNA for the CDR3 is TGTGCCAGCAGTTACGGATGGCGGGACTACTCCCCCACAGATACGCAGTATTTT. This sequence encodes CASSYGWRDYSPTDTQYF.

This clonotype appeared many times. The CDR3 sequence is CASMESGQSNYEQYF. The CDR3 nucleotides are TGCGCCAGCATGGAGTCTGGACAGTCTAACTACGAGCAGTACTTC. The rearrangement links TRBV5-1 to TRBJ2-7, with D perhaps TRBD1 (6 bases). V was trimmed by 6 bases and J by 3 bases, leaving 19 bases between them. The germline gives CDR1 SGHRS, CDR2 YFSETQ. The CDR3 runs to 15 residues.

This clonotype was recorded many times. The CDR3 sequence is CASSFSGIQPQHF. The CDR3 coding sequence is TGTGCCAGCAGTTTCTCAGGGATTCAGCCCCAGCATTTT. V and J are TRBV12-3 or TRBV12-4 and TRBJ1-5, with a possible D match to TRBD1 (5 bases). The CDR3 has 13 residues. V gave up 3 bases and J gave up 6 bases, with 9 bases separating them.

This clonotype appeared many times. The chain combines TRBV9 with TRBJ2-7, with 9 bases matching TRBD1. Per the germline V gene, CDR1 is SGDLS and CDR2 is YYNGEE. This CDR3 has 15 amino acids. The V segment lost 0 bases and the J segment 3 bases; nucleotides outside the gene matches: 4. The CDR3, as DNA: TGTGCCAGCAGCGTAGCACAGGGGGCGTTCTACGAGCAGTACTTC. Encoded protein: CASSVAQGAFYEQYF.

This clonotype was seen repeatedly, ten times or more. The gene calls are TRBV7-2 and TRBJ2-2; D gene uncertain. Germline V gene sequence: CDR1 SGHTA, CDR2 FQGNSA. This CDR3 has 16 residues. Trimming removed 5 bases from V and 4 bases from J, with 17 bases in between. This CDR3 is CASSPPAGRRTGELFF. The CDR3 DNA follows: TGTGCCAGCAGCCCCCCGGCTGGCCGTCGCACCGGGGAGCTGTTTTTT.

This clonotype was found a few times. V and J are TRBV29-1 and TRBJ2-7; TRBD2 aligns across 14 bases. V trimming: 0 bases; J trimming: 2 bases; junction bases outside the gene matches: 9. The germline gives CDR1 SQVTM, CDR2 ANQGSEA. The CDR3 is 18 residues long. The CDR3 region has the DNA TGCAGCGTTGAAGATAGGGGGACTAGCGGGAGTTTGGCCTACGAGCAGTACTTC. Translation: CSVEDRGTSGSLAYEQYF.

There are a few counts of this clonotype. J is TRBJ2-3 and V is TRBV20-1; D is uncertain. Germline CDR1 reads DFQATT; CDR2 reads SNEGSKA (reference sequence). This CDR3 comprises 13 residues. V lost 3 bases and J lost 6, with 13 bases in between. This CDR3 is CSARDETVDTQYF. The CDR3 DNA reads TGCAGTGCTAGGGACGAGACGGTGGATACGCAGTATTTT.

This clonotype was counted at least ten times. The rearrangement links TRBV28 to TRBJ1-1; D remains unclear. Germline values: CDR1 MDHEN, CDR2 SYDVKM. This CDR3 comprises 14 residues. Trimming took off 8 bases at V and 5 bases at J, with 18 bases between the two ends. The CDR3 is CASCPGGFATEAFF. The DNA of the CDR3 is TGTGCCAGCTGTCCCGGAGGATTTGCGACTGAAGCTTTCTTT. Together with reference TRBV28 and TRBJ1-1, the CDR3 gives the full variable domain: DVKVTQSSRYLVKRTGEKVFLECVQDMDHENMFWYRQDPGLGLRLIYFSYDVKMKEKGDIPEGYSVSREKKERFSLILESASTNQTSMYLCASCPGGFATEAFFGQGTRLTVV.

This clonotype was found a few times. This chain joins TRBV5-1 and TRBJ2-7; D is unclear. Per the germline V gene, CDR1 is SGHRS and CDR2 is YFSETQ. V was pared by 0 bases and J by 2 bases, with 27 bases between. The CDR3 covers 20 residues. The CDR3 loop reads CASSLAWQSSNPTGTYEQYF. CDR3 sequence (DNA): TGCGCCAGCAGCTTGGCATGGCAGAGCTCAAATCCAACGGGTACCTACGAGCAGTACTTC.

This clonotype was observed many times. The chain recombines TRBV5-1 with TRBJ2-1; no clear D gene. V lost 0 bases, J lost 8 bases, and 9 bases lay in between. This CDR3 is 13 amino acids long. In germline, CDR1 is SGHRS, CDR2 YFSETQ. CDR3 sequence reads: CASSLGGNYEQFF. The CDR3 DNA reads TGCGCCAGCAGCTTGGGTGGGAATTATGAGCAGTTCTTC. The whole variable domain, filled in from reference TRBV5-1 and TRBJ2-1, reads KAGVTQTPRYLIKTRGQQVTLSCSPISGHRSVSWYQQTPGQGLQFLFEYFSETQRNKGNFPGRFSGRQFSNSRSEMNVSTLELGDSALYLCASSLGGNYEQFFGPGTRLTVL.

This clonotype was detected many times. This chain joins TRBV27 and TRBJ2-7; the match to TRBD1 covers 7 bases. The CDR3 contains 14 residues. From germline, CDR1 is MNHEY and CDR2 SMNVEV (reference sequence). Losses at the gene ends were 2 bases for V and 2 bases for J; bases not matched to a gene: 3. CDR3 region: CASSLHRGAYEQYF. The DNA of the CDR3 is TGTGCCAGCAGTTTACACAGGGGAGCCTACGAGCAGTACTTC.

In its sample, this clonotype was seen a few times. The CDR3 nucleotides are TGTGCCAGCAGTCCCTTTGAAGGACGCAGGGACGAGCAGTACTTC. This gives the protein CASSPFEGRRDEQYF. The chain recombines TRBV27 with TRBJ2-7; the D gene is possibly TRBD1 (5 bases). Looked up from germline, CDR1 is MNHEY and CDR2 is SMNVEV (reference sequence). The CDR3 length is 15 residues. V was shortened by 5 bases and J by 5 bases, with 19 bases between the two germline ends.

CDR3 sequence: CSARHSGTRETQYF. The CDR3 DNA is TGCAGTGCTAGGCACAGCGGGACGCGAGAGACCCAGTACTTC. This rearrangement joins TRBV20-1 to TRBJ2-5, with 7 positions matching TRBD2. The germline V gene encodes CDR1 DFQATT and CDR2 SNEGSKA (reference sequence). The V segment lost 3 bases and the J segment 4 bases; nucleotides outside the gene matches: 8. The CDR3 loop spans 14 amino acids.

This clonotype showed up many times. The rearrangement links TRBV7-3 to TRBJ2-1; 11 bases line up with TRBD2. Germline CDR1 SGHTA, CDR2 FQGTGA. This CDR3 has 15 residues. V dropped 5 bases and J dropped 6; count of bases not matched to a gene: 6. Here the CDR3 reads CASSVAGGVGNEQFF. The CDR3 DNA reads TGTGCCAGCAGCGTAGCGGGAGGGGTGGGCAATGAGCAGTTCTTC.